The T cell receptor beta chain described here comes from a study of cytomegalovirus exposure and HLA in healthy donors. Study overall: Of several hundred genotyped donors, around 76% clustered with self-reported Caucasian donors.

V lost 6 bases and J lost 8, with 22 bases in between. CDR3 length: 15 residues. The V gene's germline CDR1 is MDHEN and CDR2 SYDVKM. General study findings and limits: An apparent linkage of common viral pathogens to several of the most significant clusters emerged in a later analysis. Accurate HLA-A and HLA-B prediction from TCR beta sequences was reported for most subjects. A link between a missense DCLRE1C variant and TCR beta V- and J-gene trimming emerged from a later analysis.

PCR primers comprised 60 Vbeta and 13 Jbeta primers. Only in-frame clones appear in the TCRdb table, and some are missing; sequencing was by immunoSEQ multiplex PCR. Altogether roughly 160,000 clones are present, 84% being singletons, with the ten largest covering roughly 0.38%. This clone came up a few times. Its specificity is unknown. This receptor was identified in a boy aged 2 to 10 in good health and CMV-seronegative. The chain employs TRBV28 and TRBJ1-2; no clear D gene. Sequencing was done on a sample of PBMCs. The CDR3 DNA reads as TGTGCCAGCAGAGACTTCACCTTGGCGGTCTCGGGCTACACCTTC. Translation gives CASRDFTLAVSGYTF.